One sample yielded the 19 T cell receptor beta chains listed below, sequenced in a study of shared clonotypes between healthy human individuals. Profiling relied on immunoSEQ multiplex PCR, and the TCRdb table lists in-frame clones only, not all of them. The sample shows millions of clones, roughly nine tenths of them seen only once. Sequencing was done on a sample of naive CD4+ T cells sorted from blood. As to subset: CD45RA+ positively selected. The origin of the receptors is a man between 18 and 35 years old in good health.

J is TRBJ2-7 and V is TRBV18; D is tentatively TRBD1 or TRBD2 (5 bases each). The CDR3 extends over 11 amino acids. V dropped 4 bases and J dropped 7 bases, with 8 bases sitting between them. Germline CDR1 KGHSH, CDR2 LQKENI. CDR3 nucleotide sequence: TGTGCCAGCTCACGAGGGGAAGAGCAGTACTTC. Its protein is CASSRGEEQYF.

The genes are TRBV19 and TRBJ2-3, with 8 bases aligning to TRBD2. Germline assignment: CDR1 LNHDA and CDR2 SQIVND (reference sequence). The length of the CDR3 is 14 residues. The trim removed 10 bases at V and 4 bases at J, leaving 10 bases unmatched. The chain's CDR3 is CATQRRGGPDTQYF. The CDR3 nucleotides read TGTGCCACCCAGCGACGGGGGGGCCCAGATACGCAGTATTTT.

The DNA for the CDR3 is TGTGCCAGCAGCTTTTCCAGGGGGCGAGGAAGCAATCAGCCCCAGCATTTT. The encoded protein is CASSFSRGRGSNQPQHF. This sequence joins TRBV7-6 and TRBJ1-5; 8 nucleotides match TRBD1. This CDR3 is 17 amino acids long. Germline V lookup: CDR1 SGHVS, CDR2 FNYEAQ. With V trimmed by 3 bases and J by 1 base, 8 bases remained unmatched.

The chain recombines TRBV28 with TRBJ2-2; TRBD1 matches at 11 bases. The CDR3 spans 14 residues. Trimming removed 4 bases from V and 7 bases from J; junction bases left unmatched: 2. Germline V CDR1 and CDR2: MDHEN, SYDVKM. The CDR3 coding sequence is TGTGCCAGCAGTTGGACAGGGGGCGTCGGGGAGCTGTTTTTT. It specifies CASSWTGGVGELFF.

V and J are TRBV7-9 and TRBJ1-3; no clear D. With 2 bases removed from V and 0 bases from J, the gap between germline ends came to 11 bases. CDR1 SEHNR and CDR2 FQNEAQ come from the germline V gene (reference sequence). The CDR3 contains 16 residues. DNA for the CDR3: TGTGCCAGCAGCTTATCTATAGAGAACTCTGGAAACACCATATATTTT. This translates into CASSLSIENSGNTIYF.

In its sample, this clone was seen a few times. This rearrangement joins TRBV2 to TRBJ1-6, with 9 bases that match TRBD1. The germline V gene encodes CDR1 SNHLY and CDR2 FYNNEI. The junction had 6 bases not matched to a gene; V was cut back by 7 bases and J by 8 bases. The CDR3 runs 14 residues. DNA for the CDR3: TGTGCCAGCAATCCGGGGACAGGGTATTCACCCCTCCACTTT. Translating gives CASNPGTGYSPLHF.

The chain links TRBV6-6 to TRBJ1-5; D is ambiguous. Germline V CDR1 and CDR2: MNHNY, SVGAGI (reference sequence). This CDR3 is 15 amino acids long. The V gene lost 0 bases and the J gene lost 9 bases, with 15 bases spanning the gap. The CDR3 DNA reads TGTGCCAGCAGTTACTCAGGGAAAGGGTTTTTGCCCCAGCATTTT. Its protein product is CASSYSGKGFLPQHF.

The genes are TRBV28 and TRBJ2-3, with 12 bases lining up with TRBD2. With V trimmed by 7 bases and J by 5 bases, 7 bases remained unmatched. The CDR3 runs 15 residues. Germline lookup yields CDR1 MDHEN and CDR2 SYDVKM. This CDR3 reads CASNLAGGLEDTQYF. DNA for the CDR3: TGTGCCAGCAACCTAGCGGGGGGGCTTGAAGATACGCAGTATTTT.

This chain uses TRBV11-3 with TRBJ2-3, with D tentatively TRBD2 (5 bases). The CDR3 consists of 15 residues. Between the trimmed V and J ends, which lost 0 bases and 4 bases, there was a span of 11 bases. Germline CDR1 reads SGHNT; CDR2 reads YENEEA. DNA for the CDR3: TGTGCCAGCAGCTTAGATGGGAGTTCGGCAGATACGCAGTATTTT. Protein sequence: CASSLDGSSADTQYF.

The rearrangement uses TRBV5-6 and TRBJ2-1; D is ambiguous. The CDR3 sequence is 15 residues long. From germline, CDR1 is SGHDT and CDR2 YYEEEE. V was trimmed by 1 base and J by 0 bases, leaving 8 bases between them. The CDR3: CASSLFRSSYNEQFF. CDR3 nucleotides: TGTGCCAGCAGCTTGTTCAGGAGCTCCTACAATGAGCAGTTCTTC.

As to this clone: The sample has other DNA sequences that encode this CDR3 too. The genes are TRBV7-2 and TRBJ2-5; maybe TRBD2 (5 bases). CDR1 is SGHTA, CDR2 FQGNSA, per germline. The CDR3 totals 14 residues. Trimming took 2 bases from V and 2 from J, leaving 9 bases between them. Here the CDR3 reads CASSLSSGQETQYF. CDR3 coding DNA: TGTGCCAGCAGCTTAAGCTCGGGGCAAGAGACCCAGTACTTC.

The genes are TRBV5-4 and TRBJ2-1; 7 bases agree with TRBD1. The CDR3 contains 13 residues. J was trimmed by 8 bases and V by 1 base; bases with no gene match: 3. The V gene's germline CDR1 is SGHNT and CDR2 YYREEE (reference sequence). CDR3 DNA: TGTGCCAGCAGCTTGACAGGGGATTATGAGCAGTTCTTC. Its translation is CASSLTGDYEQFF.

Regarding this clone: The same CDR3 can be traced to other DNA sequences in this sample. This rearrangement joins TRBV6-6 to TRBJ1-1; no reliable D call. This CDR3 is built from 12 residues. Germline lookup yields CDR1 MNHNY and CDR2 SVGAGI (reference sequence). Trimming took off 8 bases at V and 1 base at J, with 8 bases between the two ends. The CDR3 coding sequence is TGTGCCAGCCGAAGAGGGAACACTGAAGCTTTCTTT. Its translation is CASRRGNTEAFF.

As to this clone: Other nucleotide sequences in the sample specify the same CDR3. The chain employs TRBV18 and TRBJ1-1, with a tentative D call TRBD1 (5 bases). This CDR3 contains 13 residues. Trimming cost V 4 bases and J 2 bases, with 8 bases left between them. Germline V CDR1 and CDR2: KGHSH, LQKENI. CDR3 amino acids: CASSLQGNTEAFF. The DNA for the CDR3 is TGTGCCAGCTCACTTCAGGGAAACACTGAAGCTTTCTTT.

V and J are TRBV7-2 and TRBJ1-1; TRBD1 aligns across 9 bases. J lost 1 base, V lost 5 bases, and 5 bases had no gene match. The V gene's germline CDR1 is SGHTA and CDR2 FQGNSA. CDR3 length equals 15 residues. The chain's CDR3 is CASSPQTGGNTEAFF. The CDR3 region has the DNA TGTGCCAGCAGCCCACAGACAGGGGGGAACACTGAAGCTTTCTTT.

Written as DNA, the CDR3 is TGTGCCAGCAGCCCCGTGACTGGAAAAACCCAAGAGACCCAGTACTTC. It codes for CASSPVTGKTQETQYF. J is TRBJ2-5 and V is TRBV2; no firm D call. Germline assignment: CDR1 SNHLY and CDR2 FYNNEI. The CDR3 contains 16 residues. The V end lost 6 bases, the J end lost 1 base, and 18 bases lay between the germline ends.

J is TRBJ2-6 and V is TRBV10-2; D call uncertain. This CDR3 region has 16 residues. Trimming cost V 1 base and J 0 bases, with 7 bases left between them. Germline V gene data show CDR1 as WSHSY and CDR2 as SAAADI. The CDR3 here is CASSEWSLSGANVLTF. The CDR3 DNA reads as TGCGCCAGCAGTGAGTGGAGTCTCTCTGGGGCCAACGTCCTGACTTTC.

This sequence joins TRBV18 and TRBJ2-3; D assignment may be TRBD1 or TRBD2 (5 bases each). The CDR3 length is 16 residues. In germline, CDR1 is KGHSH, CDR2 LQKENI. V was trimmed by 3 bases and J by 1 base, leaving 14 bases between them. The CDR3 spells CASSPVLGPRTDTQYF. The CDR3 DNA follows: TGTGCCAGCTCACCCGTCCTGGGACCTCGCACAGATACGCAGTATTTT. Combining the CDR3 with reference TRBV18 and TRBJ2-3 gives the whole variable domain NAGVMQNPRHLVRRRGQEARLRCSPMKGHSHVYWYRQLPEEGLKFMVYLQKENIIDESGMPKERFSAEFPKEGPSILRIQQVVRGDSAAYFCASSPVLGPRTDTQYFGPGTRLTVL.

Written as DNA, the CDR3 is TGTGCCAGCAGCCTGGACAGGGCGAATAATTCACCCCTCCACTTT. Translating it yields CASSLDRANNSPLHF. This chain connects TRBV7-2 to TRBJ1-6; 8 positions agree with TRBD1. This CDR3 is 15 amino acids long. Trimming took 5 bases from V and 5 from J; bases not matched to a gene: 5. Germline CDR1 reads SGHTA; CDR2 reads FQGNSA.